The 11 T cell receptor beta chains below were found in one sample sequenced in a study of cytomegalovirus exposure and HLA in healthy donors. Vbeta (60) and Jbeta (13) primers were used in the PCR. Data came from immunoSEQ multiplex PCR; TCRdb stores just in-frame clones and leaves some out. Among 100,000 or so clones listed, 60% to 85% were seen once. Sequences were obtained from PBMCs. The receptors come from a man aged 50 to 60 in good health and CMV-seronegative.

The V and J genes are TRBV2 and TRBJ2-1; no reliable D call. Germline values: CDR1 SNHLY, CDR2 FYNNEI. The V gene lost 4 bases and the J gene lost 15 bases, with 16 bases spanning the gap. The CDR3 consists of 12 residues. CDR3 in DNA: TGTGCCAGCAGTGGGGCTCGGTCCCATGCGTTCTTC. Translated: CASSGARSHAFF.

This chain connects TRBV5-1 to TRBJ2-6; 10 positions match TRBD1. Germline-derived CDR1 and CDR2 are SGHRS and YFSETQ. The CDR3 totals 17 residues. V shed 4 bases and J 1 base; nucleotides not matched to a gene: 5. The CDR3 sequence: CASSDRGRGSGANVLTF. In nucleotides, the CDR3 is TGCGCCAGCAGCGACAGGGGGCGCGGTTCTGGGGCCAACGTCCTGACTTTC.

The gene calls are TRBV19 and TRBJ2-7; tentatively, D is TRBD2 (5 bases). V was clipped by 5 bases and J by 1 base, with 12 bases between them. The V gene's germline CDR1 is LNHDA and CDR2 SQIVND (reference sequence). The CDR3 spans 14 residues. CDR3 sequence: CASSPSRGSYEQYF. The CDR3 bases are TGTGCCAGTAGTCCCTCTCGAGGGTCCTACGAGCAGTACTTC.

J is TRBJ1-6 and V is TRBV11-3, with 7 bases aligning to TRBD1. The CDR3 runs to 19 residues. Looked up from germline, CDR1 is SGHNT and CDR2 is YENEEA. The J segment lost 5 bases and the V segment lost 5 bases, leaving 18 bases of the junction unmatched. The CDR3 DNA sequence: TGTGCCAGCAGCGTCGCAACTATCTCAGGGGGAGGTCATAATTCACCCCTCCACTTT. It translates to CASSVATISGGGHNSPLHF.

The rearrangement joins TRBV28 to TRBJ1-2, with 8 bases identical to TRBD1. The CDR3 spans 14 residues. Trimming cost V 6 bases and J 7 bases; bases outside gene matches: 10. Germline V CDR1 and CDR2: MDHEN, SYDVKM. CDR3 DNA sequence: TGTGCCAGCAGGCTCAGTCAGGGGGCAAGTGGCTACACCTTC. Translation gives CASRLSQGASGYTF.

The chain carries TRBV28 and TRBJ1-2; perhaps TRBD1 as D (6 bases). Germline loops: CDR1 MDHEN, CDR2 SYDVKM. This CDR3 has 14 amino acids. V gave up 2 bases and J gave up 4 bases, with 11 bases separating them. The CDR3: CASSLRGAPYGYTF. CDR3 nucleotide sequence: TGTGCCAGCAGTTTACGGGGGGCGCCCTATGGCTACACCTTC.

The chain links TRBV4-2 to TRBJ2-3; 11 positions match TRBD2. The CDR3 extends over 17 amino acids. Germline CDR1 and CDR2: LGHNA and YNFKEQ. The V and J ends lost 2 bases and 2 bases, in that order; junction bases with no gene match: 6. The CDR3 is CASSQSIAGGVTDTQYF. The CDR3 bases are TGTGCCAGCAGCCAAAGTATAGCGGGGGGGGTCACAGATACGCAGTATTTT.

The V call is TRBV19, the J call TRBJ1-3, with TRBD1 matching 7 bases. V lost 5 bases and J lost 4; bases outside the gene matches: 17. The CDR3 loop spans 18 amino acids. CDR1 is LNHDA, CDR2 SQIVND, per germline (reference sequence). The CDR3: CASSLPGQRSVGGNTIYF. The DNA of the CDR3 is TGTGCCAGTAGTCTTCCGGGACAGCGGAGCGTAGGAGGAAACACCATATATTTT.

The chain employs TRBV5-1 and TRBJ2-7; D is possibly TRBD2 (7 bases). Germline V gene data show CDR1 as SGHRS and CDR2 as YFSETQ. The CDR3 extends over 15 amino acids. V lost 5 bases and J 3 bases, leaving 18 bases between the germline ends. This CDR3 is CASSSNQGRGYEQYF. Written as DNA, the CDR3 is TGCGCCAGCAGTTCAAATCAGGGGAGGGGCTACGAGCAGTACTTC.

The chain is built from TRBV10-3 and TRBJ1-2; TRBD1 matches 9 bases. Germline loops: CDR1 ENHRY, CDR2 SYGVKD. J gave up 8 bases and V 3 bases, and 10 bases lay outside the gene matches. This CDR3 has 15 residues. The CDR3 bases are TGTGCCATCAGTGACCTGGGACAGGGCGCATGGGGCTACACCTTC. Amino acids: CAISDLGQGAWGYTF.

V gene TRBV29-1 combines with J gene TRBJ2-5; 12 bases are a match to TRBD1. Germline CDR1 is SQVTM and CDR2 is ANQGSEA. V dropped 6 bases and J dropped 5; count of bases not matched to a gene: 4. The CDR3 length is 13 residues. The CDR3 DNA sequence: TGCAGCGTGGGACAGGGGGCGAGGGAGACCCAGTACTTC. This gives the protein CSVGQGARETQYF.